What follows is one TCR beta chain and its context. Its antigen is still unknown. These data are taken from a study of T cell responses to AZD1222 COVID-19 vaccine. The trim removed 0 bases at V and 2 bases at J, leaving 4 bases unmatched. This CDR3 has 16 residues. Germline V CDR1 and CDR2: SGHTA, FQGNSA. Libraries were prepared by immunoSEQ multiplex PCR; TCRdb keeps only in-frame clonotypes and omits some of them. Of fewer than 200,000 clones listed, 92% are singletons. Study outcomes and limitations: Nearly half of the spike-specific TCRs reportedly recognize variant regions that carry no mutations. Most donors were white British, females outnumbered males, and clonal diversity was possibly underestimated. The study identified only a handful of AZD1222 recipients as seropositive at baseline.

The material was peripheral blood, obtained on day 0 of MenACWY control vaccination. This TCR was sampled from an adult in good health. The V and J genes are TRBV7-2 and TRBJ2-7; 10 positions match TRBD2. CDR3 nucleotide sequence: TGTGCCAGCAGCTTAGCGCCACTAGCGGGACCCTACGAGCAGTACTTC. It yields the protein CASSLAPLAGPYEQYF.